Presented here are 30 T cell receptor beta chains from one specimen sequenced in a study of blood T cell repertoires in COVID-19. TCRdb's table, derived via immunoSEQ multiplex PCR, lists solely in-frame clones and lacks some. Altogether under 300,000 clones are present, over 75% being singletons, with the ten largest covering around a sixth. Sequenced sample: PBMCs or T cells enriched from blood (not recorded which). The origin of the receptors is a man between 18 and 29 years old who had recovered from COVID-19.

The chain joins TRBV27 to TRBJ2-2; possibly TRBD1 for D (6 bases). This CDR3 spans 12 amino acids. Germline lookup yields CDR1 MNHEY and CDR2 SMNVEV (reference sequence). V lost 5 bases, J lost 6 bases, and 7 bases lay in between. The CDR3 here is CASSQGPGELFF. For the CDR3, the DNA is TGTGCCAGCAGTCAGGGGCCCGGGGAGCTGTTTTTT.

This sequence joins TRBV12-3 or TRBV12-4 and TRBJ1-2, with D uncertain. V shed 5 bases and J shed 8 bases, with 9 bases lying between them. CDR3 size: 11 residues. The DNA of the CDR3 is TGTGCCAGCAGTAACGGCGGAGGCTACACCTTC. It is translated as CASSNGGGYTF.

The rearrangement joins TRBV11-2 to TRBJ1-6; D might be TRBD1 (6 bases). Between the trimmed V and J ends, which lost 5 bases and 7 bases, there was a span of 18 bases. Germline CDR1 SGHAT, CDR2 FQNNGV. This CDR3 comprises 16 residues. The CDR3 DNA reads TGTGCCAGCAGCACAATCGGGCAGGGGCTAAATTCACCCCTCCACTTT. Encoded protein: CASSTIGQGLNSPLHF.

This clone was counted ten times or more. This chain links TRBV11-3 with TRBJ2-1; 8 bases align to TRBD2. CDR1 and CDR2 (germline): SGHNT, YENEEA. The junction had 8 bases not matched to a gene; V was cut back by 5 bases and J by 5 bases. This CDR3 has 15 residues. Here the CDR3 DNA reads TGTGCCAGCAGCAACAGCGGGAGCGGGCACAATGAGCAGTTCTTC. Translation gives CASSNSGSGHNEQFF.

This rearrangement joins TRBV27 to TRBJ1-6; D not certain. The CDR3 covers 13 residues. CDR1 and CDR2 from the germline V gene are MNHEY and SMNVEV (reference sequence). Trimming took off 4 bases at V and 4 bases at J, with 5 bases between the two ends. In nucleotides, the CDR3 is TGTGCCAGCAGTTCTCGTTATAATTCACCCCTCCACTTT. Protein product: CASSSRYNSPLHF.

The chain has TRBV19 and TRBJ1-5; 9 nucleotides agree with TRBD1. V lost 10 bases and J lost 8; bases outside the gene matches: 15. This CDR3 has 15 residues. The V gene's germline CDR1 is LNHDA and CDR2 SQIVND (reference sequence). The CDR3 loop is CATSTGGTLLEPQHF. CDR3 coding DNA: TGTGCCACTTCCACAGGGGGCACTCTCCTAGAGCCCCAGCATTTT.

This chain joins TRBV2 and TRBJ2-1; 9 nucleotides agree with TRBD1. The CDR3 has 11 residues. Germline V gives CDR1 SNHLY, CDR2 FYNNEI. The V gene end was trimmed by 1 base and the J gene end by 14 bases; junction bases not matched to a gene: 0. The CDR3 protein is CASSEGQGEFF. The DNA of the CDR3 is TGTGCCAGCAGTGAAGGACAGGGGGAGTTCTTC.

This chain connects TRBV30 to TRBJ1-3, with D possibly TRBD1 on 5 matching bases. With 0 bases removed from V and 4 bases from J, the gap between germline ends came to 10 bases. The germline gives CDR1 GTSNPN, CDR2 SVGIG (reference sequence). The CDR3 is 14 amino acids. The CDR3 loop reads CAWSVGRAGNTIYF. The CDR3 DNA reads TGTGCCTGGAGTGTCGGCAGGGCCGGAAACACCATATATTTT.

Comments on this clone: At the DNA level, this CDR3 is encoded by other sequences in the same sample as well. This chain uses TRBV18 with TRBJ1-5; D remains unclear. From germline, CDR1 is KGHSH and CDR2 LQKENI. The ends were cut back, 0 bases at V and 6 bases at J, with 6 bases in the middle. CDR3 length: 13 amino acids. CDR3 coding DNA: TGTGCCAGCTCACCACCAGGCGGTCAGCCCCAGCATTTT. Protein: CASSPPGGQPQHF.

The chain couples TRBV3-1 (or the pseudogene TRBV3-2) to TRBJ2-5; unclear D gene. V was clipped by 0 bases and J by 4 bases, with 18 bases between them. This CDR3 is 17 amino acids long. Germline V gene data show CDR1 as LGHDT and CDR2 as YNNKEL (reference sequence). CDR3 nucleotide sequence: TGTGCCAGCAGCCAAGATCCTCCCGGCGGTTCGCGAGAGACCCAGTACTTC. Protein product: CASSQDPPGGSRETQYF.

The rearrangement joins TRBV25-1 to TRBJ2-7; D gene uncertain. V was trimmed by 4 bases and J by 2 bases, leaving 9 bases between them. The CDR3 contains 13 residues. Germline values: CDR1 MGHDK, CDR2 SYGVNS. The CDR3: CASSATGTYEQYF. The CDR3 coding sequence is TGTGCCAGCAGTGCGACTGGTACCTACGAGCAGTACTTC.

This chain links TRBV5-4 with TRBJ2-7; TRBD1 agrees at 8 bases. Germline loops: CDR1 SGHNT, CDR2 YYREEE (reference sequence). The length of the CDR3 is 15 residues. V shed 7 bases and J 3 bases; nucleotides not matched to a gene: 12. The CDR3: CASEGQGRSGYEQYF. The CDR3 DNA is TGTGCCAGCGAAGGACAGGGCAGATCGGGCTACGAGCAGTACTTC.

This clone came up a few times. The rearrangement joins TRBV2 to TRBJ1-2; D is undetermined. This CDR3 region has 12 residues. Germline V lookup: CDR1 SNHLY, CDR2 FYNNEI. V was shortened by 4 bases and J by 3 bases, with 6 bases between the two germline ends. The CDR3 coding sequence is TGTGCCAGCAGTGCCCGAGACTATGGCTACACCTTC. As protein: CASSARDYGYTF.

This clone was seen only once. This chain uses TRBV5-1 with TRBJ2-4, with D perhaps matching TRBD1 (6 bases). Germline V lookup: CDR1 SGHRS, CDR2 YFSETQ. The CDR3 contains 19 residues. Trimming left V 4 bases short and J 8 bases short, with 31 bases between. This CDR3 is CASSPHGTNRASAGDIQYF. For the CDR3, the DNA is TGCGCCAGCAGCCCACACGGGACCAACAGGGCGTCAGCCGGGGACATTCAGTACTTC.

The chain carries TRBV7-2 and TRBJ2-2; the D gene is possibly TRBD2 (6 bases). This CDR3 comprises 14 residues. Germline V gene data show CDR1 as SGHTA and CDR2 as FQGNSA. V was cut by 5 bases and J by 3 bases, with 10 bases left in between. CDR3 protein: CASSPGGYTGELFF. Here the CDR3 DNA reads TGTGCCAGCAGCCCTGGGGGGTACACCGGGGAGCTGTTTTTT.

The CDR3 loop is CSASVDRTSYGYTF. CDR3 coding DNA: TGCAGTGCTAGTGTGGACAGGACGTCCTATGGCTACACCTTC. The chain links TRBV20-1 to TRBJ1-2; 7 bases map to TRBD1. V was pared by 3 bases and J by 4 bases, with 8 bases of the junction left unmatched. The germline V gene has CDR1 DFQATT and CDR2 SNEGSKA (reference sequence). The CDR3 consists of 14 residues.

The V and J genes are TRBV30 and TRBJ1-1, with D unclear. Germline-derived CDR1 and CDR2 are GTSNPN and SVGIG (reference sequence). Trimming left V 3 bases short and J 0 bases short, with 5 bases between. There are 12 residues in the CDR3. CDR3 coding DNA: TGTGCCTGGAGCGCGGTGAACACTGAAGCTTTCTTT. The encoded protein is CAWSAVNTEAFF.

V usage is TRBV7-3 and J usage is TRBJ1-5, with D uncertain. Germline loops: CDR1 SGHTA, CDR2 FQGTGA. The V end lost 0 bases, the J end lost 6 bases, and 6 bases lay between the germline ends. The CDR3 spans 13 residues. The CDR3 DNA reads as TGTGCCAGCAGCTTAACCCCGTCTCAGCCCCAGCATTTT. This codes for CASSLTPSQPQHF.

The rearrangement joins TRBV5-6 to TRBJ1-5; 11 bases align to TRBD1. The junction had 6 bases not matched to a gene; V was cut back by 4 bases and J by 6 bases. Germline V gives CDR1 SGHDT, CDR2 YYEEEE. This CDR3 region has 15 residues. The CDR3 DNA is TGTGCCAGCAGCCAAGGACAGGGGGCAATTCAGCCCCAGCATTTT. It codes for CASSQGQGAIQPQHF.

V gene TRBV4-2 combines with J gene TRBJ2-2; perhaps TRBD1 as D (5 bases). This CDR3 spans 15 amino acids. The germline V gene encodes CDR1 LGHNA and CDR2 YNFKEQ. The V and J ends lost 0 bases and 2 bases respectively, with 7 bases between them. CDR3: CASSQDRENTGELFF. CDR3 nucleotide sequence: TGTGCCAGCAGCCAAGACAGGGAAAACACCGGGGAGCTGTTTTTT.

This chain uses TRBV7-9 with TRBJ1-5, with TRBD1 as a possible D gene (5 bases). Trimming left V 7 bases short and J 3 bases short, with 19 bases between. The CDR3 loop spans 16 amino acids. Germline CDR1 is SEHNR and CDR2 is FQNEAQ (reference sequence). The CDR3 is CASNVRPPGNNQPQHF. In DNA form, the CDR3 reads TGTGCCAGCAACGTACGGCCTCCAGGGAACAATCAGCCCCAGCATTTT.

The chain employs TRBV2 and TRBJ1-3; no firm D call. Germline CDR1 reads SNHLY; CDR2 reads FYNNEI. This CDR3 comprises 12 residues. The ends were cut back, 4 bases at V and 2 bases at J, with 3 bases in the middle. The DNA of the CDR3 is TGTGCCAGCAGTGCGGCTGGAAACACCATATATTTT. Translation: CASSAAGNTIYF.

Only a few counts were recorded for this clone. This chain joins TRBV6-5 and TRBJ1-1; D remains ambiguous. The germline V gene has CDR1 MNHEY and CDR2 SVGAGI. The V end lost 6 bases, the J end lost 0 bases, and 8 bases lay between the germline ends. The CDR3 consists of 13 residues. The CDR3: CASSSSVNTEAFF. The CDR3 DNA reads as TGTGCCAGCAGCTCTTCTGTGAACACTGAAGCTTTCTTT.

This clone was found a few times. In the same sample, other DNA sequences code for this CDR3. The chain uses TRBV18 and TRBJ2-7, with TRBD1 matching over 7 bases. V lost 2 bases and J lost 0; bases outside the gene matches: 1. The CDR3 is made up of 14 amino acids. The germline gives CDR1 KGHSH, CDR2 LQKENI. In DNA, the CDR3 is TGTGCCAGCTCACCAGGGACAGCCTCCTACGAGCAGTACTTC. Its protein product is CASSPGTASYEQYF.

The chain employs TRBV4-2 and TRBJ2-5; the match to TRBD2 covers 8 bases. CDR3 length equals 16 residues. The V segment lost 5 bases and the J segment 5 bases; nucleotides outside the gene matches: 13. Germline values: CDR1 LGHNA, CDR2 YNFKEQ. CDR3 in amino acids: CASSSEGTRDGETQYF. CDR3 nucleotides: TGTGCCAGCAGCTCAGAGGGGACTAGGGACGGGGAGACCCAGTACTTC.

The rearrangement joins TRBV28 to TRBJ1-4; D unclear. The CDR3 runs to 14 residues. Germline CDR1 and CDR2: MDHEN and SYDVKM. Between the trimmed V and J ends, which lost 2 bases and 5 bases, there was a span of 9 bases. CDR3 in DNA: TGTGCCAGCAGTTTAGAACCAGCGAATGAAAAACTGTTTTTT. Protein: CASSLEPANEKLFF.

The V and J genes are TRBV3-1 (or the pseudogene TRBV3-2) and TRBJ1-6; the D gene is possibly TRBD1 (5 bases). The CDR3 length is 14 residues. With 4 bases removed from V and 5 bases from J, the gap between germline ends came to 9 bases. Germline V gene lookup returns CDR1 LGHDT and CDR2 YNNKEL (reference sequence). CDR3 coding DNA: TGTGCCAGCAGCCCACAGGTCGATAATTCACCCCTCCACTTT. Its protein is CASSPQVDNSPLHF.

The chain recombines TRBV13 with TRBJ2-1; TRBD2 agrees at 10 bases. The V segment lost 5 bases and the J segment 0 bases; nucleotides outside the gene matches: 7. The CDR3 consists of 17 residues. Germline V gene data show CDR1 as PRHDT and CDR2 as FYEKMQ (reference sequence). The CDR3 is CASSLGLADSSYNEQFF. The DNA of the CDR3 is TGTGCCAGCAGCCTTGGACTAGCGGATAGCTCCTACAATGAGCAGTTCTTC. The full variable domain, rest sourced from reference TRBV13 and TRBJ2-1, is AAGVIQSPRHLIKEKRETATLKCYPIPRHDTVYWYQQGPGQDPQFLISFYEKMQSDKGSIPDRFSAQQFSDYHSELNMSSLELGDSALYFCASSLGLADSSYNEQFFGPGTRLTVL.

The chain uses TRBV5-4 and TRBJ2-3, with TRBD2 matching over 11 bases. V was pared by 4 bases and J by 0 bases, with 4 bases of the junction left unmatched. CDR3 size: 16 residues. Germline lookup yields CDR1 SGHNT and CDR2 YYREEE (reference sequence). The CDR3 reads CASSDWTSGSTDTQYF. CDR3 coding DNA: TGTGCCAGCAGCGATTGGACTAGCGGGAGCACAGATACGCAGTATTTT. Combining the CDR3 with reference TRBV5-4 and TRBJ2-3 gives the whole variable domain ETGVTQSPTHLIKTRGQQVTLRCSSQSGHNTVSWYQQALGQGPQFIFQYYREEENGRGNFPPRFSGLQFPNYSSELNVNALELDDSALYLCASSDWTSGSTDTQYFGPGTRLTVL.

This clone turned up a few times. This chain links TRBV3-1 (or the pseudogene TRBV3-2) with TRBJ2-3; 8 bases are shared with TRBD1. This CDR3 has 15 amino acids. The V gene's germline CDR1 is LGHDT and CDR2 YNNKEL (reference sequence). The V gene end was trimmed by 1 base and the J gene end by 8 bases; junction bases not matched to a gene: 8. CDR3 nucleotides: TGTGCCAGCAGCCAAGGGACAGGGCCCCTCGGTACGCAGTATTTT. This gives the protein CASSQGTGPLGTQYF.